This is a list of T cell receptor beta chains from one sample in a study of vaccination effects on CD4 cells after COVID-19. Data came from immunoSEQ multiplex PCR; TCRdb stores just in-frame clones and leaves some out. The sample records some 50,000 clones, around 80% being singletons. Their antigens are not known. Sequenced here: CD4+ T cells from PBMCs cultured with HCoV-OC43 spike peptides, sampled after COVID-19 vaccination. Source of these receptors: a human donor who received a COVID-19 vaccine. Each CDR3 is given with its conserved first and last residue. The order of the fields is D gene, J gene, V gene, clone size, CDR3 protein, CDR3 DNA. A D gene is named only where the DNA matches it firmly. Where a row states a size, it is once, few, many or the class of an expanded clone; other rows omit it.

>TRBD1|TRBJ1-2|TRBV10-3|NA
CAISESTGEANYGYTF
TGTGCCATCAGTGAGTCGACAGGGGAAGCTAACTATGGCTACACCTTC
>NA|TRBJ1-3|TRBV10-3|NA
CAISESFQGNTIYF
TGTGCCATCAGTGAGTCGTTTCAGGGAAACACCATATATTTT
>TRBD1|TRBJ1-5|TRBV30|few
CAWRETGTGRNQPQHF
TGTGCCTGGAGGGAGACCGGGACAGGACGCAATCAGCCCCAGCATTTT
>NA|TRBJ2-6|TRBV7-7|NA
CASSPSTVGYSGANVLTF
TGTGCCAGCAGCCCCTCCACAGTGGGTTACTCTGGGGCCAACGTCCTGACTTTC
>TRBD2|TRBJ2-5|TRBV11-1|NA
CASSLMRGGETQYF
TGTGCCAGCAGCTTAATGCGGGGGGGAGAGACCCAGTACTTC
>NA|TRBJ1-5|TRBV24-1|NA
CATSQYSNQPQHF
TGTGCCACCAGCCAGTATAGCAATCAGCCCCAGCATTTT
>NA|TRBJ2-1|TRBV5-1|few
CASSLNGSSYNEQFF
TGCGCCAGCAGCTTGAACGGGAGCTCCTACAATGAGCAGTTCTTC
>NA|TRBJ2-6|TRBV10-3|NA
CAISESIGLNAGANVLTF
TGTGCCATCAGTGAGTCGATCGGCTTGAACGCTGGGGCCAACGTCCTGACTTTC
>TRBD2|TRBJ2-7|TRBV9|NA
CASSVDSGGAYEQYF
TGTGCCAGCAGCGTAGATTCGGGAGGCGCCTACGAGCAGTACTTC
>TRBD1|TRBJ2-5|TRBV7-9|NA
CASSLDRETQYF
TGTGCCAGCAGCTTGGACAGGGAGACCCAGTACTTC
>NA|TRBJ1-2|TRBV6-5|NA
CASSSSPGLTGYTF
TGTGCCAGCAGTTCTTCTCCGGGACTTACTGGCTACACCTTC
>TRBD1|TRBJ1-4|TRBV11-2|few
CASSLGRGRREKLFF
TGTGCCAGCAGCTTAGGGAGGGGGCGGAGGGAAAAACTGTTTTTT
>TRBD2|TRBJ2-6|TRBV5-1|NA
CASSLSGSSSGANVLTF
TGCGCCAGCAGCTTGAGCGGGAGCTCCTCAGGGGCCAACGTCCTGACTTTC
>NA|TRBJ1-2|TRBV5-4|NA
CASRVQGSGYTF
TGTGCCAGCAGAGTGCAGGGAAGCGGCTACACCTTC
>TRBD1|TRBJ1-2|TRBV6-5|NA
CASSSGQGTGGYTF
TGTGCCAGCAGTTCGGGACAGGGGACTGGTGGCTACACCTTC
>TRBD1|TRBJ1-1|TRBV6-5|NA
CASSFNRGQAFF
TGTGCCAGCAGTTTCAACAGGGGGCAAGCTTTCTTT
>NA|TRBJ2-1|TRBV7-9|few
CASSFDGYNEQFF
TGTGCCAGCAGCTTCGACGGTTACAATGAGCAGTTCTTC
>TRBD2|TRBJ2-5|TRBV29-1|few
CSFTERDFQYF
TGCAGCTTTACCGAGCGGGATTTCCAGTACTTC
>NA|TRBJ2-3|TRBV6-5|NA
CASRDSNTDTQYF
TGTGCCAGCAGGGACAGTAACACAGATACGCAGTATTTT
>NA|TRBJ1-1|TRBV6-5|NA
CASSYSSAVDTEAFF
TGTGCCAGCAGTTACTCGTCTGCGGTAGACACTGAAGCTTTCTTT
>TRBD1|TRBJ2-1|TRBV27|few
CASSSTSGQGAYNEQFF
TGTGCCAGCAGTTCGACCTCCGGACAGGGGGCTTATAATGAGCAGTTCTTC
>NA|TRBJ2-7|TRBV7-9|NA
CASSLNSQGTEQYF
TGTGCCAGCAGCTTAAATAGTCAGGGTACCGAGCAGTACTTC
>NA|TRBJ1-5|TRBV2|NA
CASSSPGGPGNQPQHF
TGTGCCAGCTCAAGCCCGGGCGGGCCTGGCAATCAGCCCCAGCATTTT
>NA|TRBJ1-5|TRBV6-1|NA
CASSEAVYGQPQHF
TGTGCCAGCAGTGAAGCTGTTTATGGTCAGCCCCAGCATTTT
>NA|TRBJ1-2|TRBV7-9|NA
CASSLDAYGYTF
TGTGCCAGCAGCTTAGACGCTTATGGCTACACCTTC
>NA|TRBJ1-2|TRBV3-1/TRBV3-2|NA
CASSLLGLDGYTF
TGTGCCAGCAGCCTGCTAGGGCTGGATGGCTACACCTTC
>NA|TRBJ2-2|TRBV7-9|few
CASSPDFGELFF
TGTGCCAGCAGCCCGGACTTCGGGGAGCTGTTTTTT
>NA|TRBJ1-2|TRBV6-5|NA
CASTVQGLGGYGYTF
TGTGCCAGCACCGTACAGGGACTCGGGGGCTATGGCTACACCTTC
>NA|TRBJ2-3|TRBV7-9|NA
CASSLGETSADTQYF
TGTGCCAGCAGCTTAGGGGAGACTAGTGCAGATACGCAGTATTTT
>NA|TRBJ2-5|TRBV30|NA
CAWGSLAPGTQYF
TGTGCCTGGGGGAGCCTGGCCCCGGGGACCCAGTACTTC
>NA|TRBJ1-3|TRBV10-3|NA
CAISGSGNTIYF
TGTGCCATTAGCGGCTCTGGAAACACCATATATTTT
>TRBD1|TRBJ1-2|TRBV2|NA
CASSDIQGGGYTF
TGTGCCAGCAGTGATATACAGGGGGGGGGCTACACCTTC
>NA|TRBJ2-1|TRBV10-3|NA
CAISETGLNEQFF
TGTGCCATCAGTGAAACCGGGCTCAATGAGCAGTTCTTC
>NA|TRBJ2-2|TRBV5-1|NA
CASSLREIANTGELFF
TGCGCCAGCAGCTTAAGGGAGATCGCGAACACCGGGGAGCTGTTTTTT
>TRBD2|TRBJ2-1|TRBV7-6|NA
CASSPNSGRASGEQFF
TGTGCCAGCAGCCCAAATAGCGGGAGGGCCTCTGGGGAGCAGTTCTTC
>NA|TRBJ1-2|TRBV5-1|NA
CASSLRGRPNYGYTF
TGCGCCAGCAGCTTGAGGGGCAGACCTAACTATGGCTACACCTTC
>NA|TRBJ1-2|TRBV25-1|NA
CASSEPGPTRGYGYTF
TGTGCCAGCAGTGAACCGGGACCGACTCGGGGCTATGGCTACACCTTC
>TRBD2|TRBJ2-7|TRBV6-2/TRBV6-3|NA
CASSPGTSGGPSSYEQYF
TGTGCCAGCAGCCCTGGGACTAGCGGGGGCCCGAGCTCCTACGAGCAGTACTTC
>NA|TRBJ2-7|TRBV18|once
CASSGQARGGEQYF
TGTGCCAGCTCCGGACAGGCAAGAGGGGGGGAGCAGTACTTC
>NA|TRBJ2-3|TRBV2|NA
CASSDQGRTDTQYF
TGTGCCAGCAGTGATCAGGGCCGCACAGATACGCAGTATTTT
>NA|TRBJ1-1|TRBV5-1|NA
CASSLRPGGTEAFF
TGCGCCAGCAGCTTGCGTCCGGGTGGCACTGAAGCTTTCTTT
>TRBD1|TRBJ2-5|TRBV5-4|NA
CASSLRDREGETQYF
TGTGCCAGCAGCTTGAGGGACAGGGAGGGAGAGACCCAGTACTTC
>TRBD1|TRBJ1-1|TRBV14|NA
CASSQGNPTTGPGKTEAFF
TGTGCCAGCAGCCAAGGGAATCCCACGACAGGGCCGGGAAAAACTGAAGCTTTCTTT
>NA|TRBJ1-2|TRBV2|NA
CASTLRQLLGVTNYGYTF
TGTGCCAGCACCCTGCGACAATTACTCGGGGTTACTAACTATGGCTACACCTTC
>TRBD1|TRBJ2-1|TRBV27|NA
CASSPSTFPGQGNSNEQFF
TGTGCCAGCAGTCCTTCGACGTTCCCGGGACAGGGTAACAGCAATGAGCAGTTCTTC
>TRBD1|TRBJ2-3|TRBV19|NA
CASNTSPGQGTDTQYF
TGTGCCAGTAATACCTCGCCGGGACAGGGGACAGATACGCAGTATTTT
>NA|TRBJ1-5|TRBV6-5|NA
CASSPVVSNQPQHF
TGTGCCAGCAGTCCCGTTGTGAGCAATCAGCCCCAGCATTTT
>NA|TRBJ2-5|TRBV7-7|NA
CATSRGAQETQYF
TGTGCCACCTCCCGCGGGGCCCAAGAGACCCAGTACTTC
>NA|TRBJ1-5|TRBV19|NA
CASSIDQRGTVNQPQHF
TGTGCCAGTAGTATAGATCAGAGAGGGACGGTCAATCAGCCCCAGCATTTT
>NA|TRBJ1-1|TRBV20-1|few
CSASPPGNTEAFF
TGCAGTGCTAGTCCTCCGGGGAACACTGAAGCTTTCTTT
>NA|TRBJ2-7|TRBV24-1|NA
CATSRASSYEQYF
TGTGCCACCAGTCGGGCAAGCTCCTACGAGCAGTACTTC
>TRBD1|TRBJ1-1|TRBV5-4|NA
CASSKTGGMYTEAFF
TGTGCCAGCAGCAAAACAGGGGGCATGTACACTGAAGCTTTCTTT
>TRBD1|TRBJ2-7|TRBV15|NA
CATSRKRPGQGSYEQYF
TGTGCCACCAGCAGAAAAAGACCGGGACAGGGTTCTTACGAGCAGTACTTC
>TRBD1|TRBJ1-1|TRBV7-2|NA
CASRNRPGQVYTEAFF
TGTGCCAGCAGGAACCGCCCGGGACAGGTGTACACTGAAGCTTTCTTT
>TRBD2|TRBJ2-2|TRBV11-3|few
CASSLDQSGSGVTGELFF
TGTGCCAGCAGCTTAGATCAGAGCGGGAGCGGCGTCACCGGGGAGCTGTTTTTT
>TRBD2|TRBJ2-3|TRBV5-1|few
CASSEGTSGATDTQYF
TGCGCCAGCAGCGAAGGGACTAGCGGGGCAACAGATACGCAGTATTTT
>NA|TRBJ1-2|TRBV7-9|NA
CASSLDAGQTSGGYTF
TGTGCCAGCAGCTTAGATGCCGGGCAGACCTCGGGAGGCTACACCTTC